The rows below give T cell receptor beta chains drawn from one sample of a study of Graves' ophthalmopathy and Graves' hyperthyroidism. TCRdb independently ran MiXCR on the multiplex PCR reads; one entry per CDR3 protein. Of 350,000 to 400,000 distinct CDR3 sequences listed, 15% are singletons. Sequencing used peripheral blood. Receptors originate from a woman between 18 and 30 years old with stable Graves' hyperthyroidism. Both conserved end residues are part of each CDR3. The D gene is left open where the match is weak. Part of the rows lack a size; the others show once, few, many or a class for expanded clones.

TRBD1	TRBJ2-5	many	TRBV10-1	CASSERRQGETQYF	TGCGCCAGCAGTGAGCGTAGACAGGGGGAGACCCAGTACTTC
-	TRBJ2-7	-	TRBV5-6	CASSWTANYEQYF	TGTGCCAGCAGCTGGACAGCTAATTACGAGCAGTACTTC
-	TRBJ1-2	-	TRBV12-3/TRBV12-4	CASSRQTGFSIGYTF	TGTGCCAGCAGTCGTCAGACAGGTTTTTCTATCGGCTACACCTTC
-	TRBJ2-2	-	TRBV9	CASSPSTSPNTGELFF	TGTGCCAGCAGCCCCTCGACTAGTCCGAACACCGGGGAGCTGTTTTTT
TRBD1	TRBJ1-2	many	TRBV12-3/TRBV12-4	CASSSPRTGAFYGYTF	TGTGCCAGCAGTTCTCCTCGGACAGGGGCTTTCTATGGCTACACCTTC
TRBD1	TRBJ2-7	many	TRBV6-1	CASSAPTGVPSYEQYF	TGTGCCAGCAGTGCTCCTACAGGGGTTCCATCCTACGAGCAGTACTTC
TRBD1	TRBJ1-2	many	TRBV15	CATSRDRGRDYGYTF	TGTGCCACCAGCAGAGACAGGGGGCGCGACTATGGCTACACCTTC
TRBD2	TRBJ2-2	-	TRBV28	CASSFSGWNTGELFF	TGTGCCAGCAGTTTTAGCGGGTGGAACACCGGGGAGCTGTTTTTT
-	TRBJ1-2	many	TRBV19	CASSAPGGYGYTF	TGTGCCAGTAGTGCTCCCGGTGGCTATGGCTACACCTTC
-	TRBJ2-7	many	TRBV7-9	CASSLTNVGYEQYF	TGTGCCAGCAGCTTAACGAACGTAGGCTACGAGCAGTACTTC
-	TRBJ1-1	-	TRBV4-1	CASSQGTGGGFLDTEAFF	TGCGCCAGCAGCCAAGGAACTGGAGGCGGCTTCTTGGACACTGAAGCTTTCTTT
-	TRBJ1-2	-	TRBV12-3/TRBV12-4	CASSIGTPRGYTF	TGTGCCAGCAGTATTGGGACGCCCCGTGGCTACACCTTC
-	TRBJ1-1	many	TRBV10-3	CAIRNPWGLNTEAFF	TGTGCCATCAGGAACCCTTGGGGTTTGAACACTGAAGCTTTCTTT
TRBD1	TRBJ1-1	many	TRBV6-1	CASSGTGSFAEAFF	TGTGCCAGCAGTGGGACAGGGTCGTTCGCTGAAGCTTTCTTT
-	TRBJ2-4	few	TRBV12-3/TRBV12-4	CASSLSSKNIKYF	TGTGCCAGCAGTTTGAGCAGCAAAAACATTAAGTACTTC
TRBD1	TRBJ2-4	many	TRBV29-1	CSVEDWAGGNIQYF	TGCAGCGTTGAAGATTGGGCAGGGGGAAACATTCAGTACTTC
-	TRBJ2-5	many	TRBV20-1	CSAYTGIGFQETQYF	TGCAGTGCCTATACCGGGATTGGATTTCAAGAGACCCAGTACTTC
-	TRBJ2-5	many	TRBV7-9	CASSWGQETQYF	TGTGCCAGCAGCTGGGGTCAAGAGACCCAGTACTTC
-	TRBJ2-2	-	TRBV20-1	CSARDPGPGELFF	TGCAGTGCTAGAGATCCCGGCCCCGGGGAGCTGTTTTTT
-	TRBJ1-2	many	TRBV6-1	CASSGDRLRAPNYGYTF	TGTGCCAGCAGTGGAGATCGACTAAGAGCCCCCAACTATGGCTACACCTTC
-	TRBJ1-1	few	TRBV7-2	CASSLTWVTEAFF	TGTGCCAGCAGCTTAACCTGGGTTACCGAAGCTTTCTTT
-	TRBJ1-1	many	TRBV7-2	CASSLSPTAEAFF	TGTGCCAGCAGCTTAAGCCCGACAGCTGAAGCTTTCTTT
TRBD2	TRBJ2-5	-	TRBV10-3	CAISERGGRETQYF	TGTGCCATCAGTGAGCGGGGGGGTCGAGAGACCCAGTACTTC
TRBD1	TRBJ1-2	many	TRBV7-8	CASSLGDSSAICGYTF	TGTGCCAGCAGCTTAGGGGACAGTTCTGCGATTTGCGGCTACACCTTC
TRBD1	TRBJ1-2	many	TRBV7-2	CASSLTWTGSYGYTF	TGTGCCAGCAGCTTAACTTGGACAGGGTCCTATGGCTACACCTTC
TRBD1	TRBJ1-2	many	TRBV11-1	CASSATRDRAYYGYTF	TGTGCCAGCAGCGCCACGCGGGACAGGGCTTACTATGGCTACACCTTC
-	TRBJ1-1	many	TRBV29-1	CSVWDTEAFF	TGCAGCGTTTGGGACACTGAAGCTTTCTTT
-	TRBJ1-2	many	TRBV6-5	CASKASYGYTF	TGTGCCTCCAAGGCGTCCTATGGCTACACCTTC
TRBD1	TRBJ1-1	many	TRBV5-6	CASSCTGGGMNTEAFF	TGTGCCAGCAGCTGTACAGGGGGAGGCATGAACACTGAAGCTTTCTTT
TRBD1	TRBJ2-7	many	TRBV29-1	CSIGQDSYEQYF	TGCAGCATAGGACAGGACTCCTACGAGCAGTACTTC
-	TRBJ2-7	few	TRBV7-9	CASSSRAGRDEQYF	TGTGCCAGCAGCTCGAGGGCGGGAAGAGACGAGCAGTACTTC
-	TRBJ1-1	many	TRBV19	CASSVNTNTEAFF	TGTGCCAGTAGTGTAAATACGAACACTGAAGCTTTCTTT
TRBD1	TRBJ1-1	-	TRBV29-1	CSGGMVGTGEPNTEAFF	TGCAGCGGTGGCATGGTGGGGACAGGAGAACCGAACACTGAAGCTTTCTTT
-	TRBJ2-5	many	TRBV7-2	CASSSAHETQYF	TGTGCCAGCAGCTCGGCGCACGAGACCCAGTACTTC
-	TRBJ1-5	many	TRBV20-1	CSARPEPGEPQHF	TGCAGTGCTAGACCGGAACCGGGGGAACCCCAGCATTTT
TRBD1	TRBJ1-1	-	TRBV5-6	CVSRYETGANTEAFF	TGTGTCAGCAGATACGAGACAGGGGCCAACACTGAAGCTTTCTTT
-	TRBJ1-1	many	TRBV4-1	CASSQEGSLTGNTEAFF	TGCGCCAGCAGCCAAGAAGGGTCCCTTACGGGGAACACTGAAGCTTTCTTT
-	TRBJ1-5	-	TRBV2	CASSVGTIGQPQHF	TGTGCCAGCAGTGTAGGGACAATAGGGCAGCCCCAGCATTTT
-	TRBJ2-5	many	TRBV12-3/TRBV12-4	CASSFLQETQYF	TGTGCCAGCAGTTTCCTCCAAGAGACCCAGTACTTC
TRBD1	TRBJ2-2	many	TRBV6-5	CASSYSADRATGELFF	TGTGCCAGCAGTTACTCCGCCGACAGGGCCACCGGGGAGCTGTTTTTT
TRBD1	TRBJ2-3	many	TRBV12-3/TRBV12-4	CASRRATGDTDTQYF	TGTGCCAGCAGACGCGCTACAGGGGACACAGATACGCAGTATTTT
-	TRBJ1-2	many	TRBV25-1	CASSALNRVRGYTF	TGTGCCAGCAGCGCCCTCAACAGGGTTAGGGGCTACACCTTC
TRBD1	TRBJ2-5	many	TRBV5-1	CASSPGDRVQEETQYF	TGCGCCAGCAGCCCAGGGGACAGAGTTCAGGAAGAGACCCAGTACTTC
TRBD1	TRBJ1-2	many	TRBV29-1	CSVRQGGNYGYTF	TGCAGCGTCAGACAGGGGGGTAACTATGGCTACACCTTC
TRBD1	TRBJ1-2	-	TRBV6-1	CASSRLTGGYGYTF	TGTGCCAGCAGTAGGTTGACAGGGGGATACGGCTACACCTTC
-	TRBJ1-2	few	TRBV24-1	CATSDATLTHYGYTF	TGTGCCACCAGTGATGCTACCCTGACACACTATGGCTACACCTTC
-	TRBJ1-2	many	TRBV5-1	CASSPDGEDYTF	TGCGCCAGCAGCCCGGACGGAGAAGACTACACCTTC
-	TRBJ2-7	many	TRBV19	CATILYEQYF	TGTGCCACTATCCTCTACGAGCAGTACTTC
TRBD2	TRBJ2-7	-	TRBV7-2	CASSEAGGPDEQYF	TGTGCCAGCAGCGAAGCGGGAGGGCCCGACGAGCAGTACTTC
TRBD1	TRBJ1-1	-	TRBV6-2/TRBV6-3	CASSHPRFRDSREAFF	TGTGCCAGCAGCCATCCGAGGTTCCGGGACAGTAGAGAAGCTTTCTTT
TRBD1	TRBJ1-1	-	TRBV27	CASSEGSRGRTEAFF	TGTGCCAGCAGTGAAGGCAGCAGGGGGCGCACTGAAGCTTTCTTT